The sequence of this T cell receptor (beta chain) was determined in a study of cytomegalovirus exposure and HLA in healthy donors (dated by TCRdb to 2016 to 2017). For context, the study as a whole: An earlier analysis of some 600 of the donors reported around 280 Gb of sequence data and 117 million unique TCR beta sequences obtained from about 180 million T cells. All discovery cohort repertoires had been generated on a single sequencing platform. The study aimed to test whether signatures of past pathogen exposure could be identified by cataloging public T cell receptors. In a later genetic analysis, genome-wide SNP genotypes for about 55% of the roughly 670 donors were used, and that subset was treated as a discovery cohort. A later analysis re-examined previously published TCR beta repertoires from several hundred donors and added high-resolution HLA genotyping to investigate patterns of TCR occurrence. About 330 gigabases of sequencing data and approximately 92 million unique TCR sequences made up an early release that covered fewer than 650 HLA-typed donors. Because of strong linkage in the cohort, five DR-DQ haplotypes were treated as single units for association and clustering. The study combined high-throughput TCR immunosequencing, statistical association of individual TCRs with disease status, and machine learning to predict cytomegalovirus infection status. To decide whether each TCR beta V gene segment behaved as functional or pseudogenic, an earlier analysis of approximately 620 of the donors relied on high-throughput TCR beta sequencing. Rather than using new phenotypic data, the later analysis identified candidate immune exposures from TCR beta sequences and from how often those sequences occurred across donors. Donor age, sex, ethnicity and CMV serostatus were collected together with the repertoire data. Typing coverage varied by locus: roughly 620-640 donors for A, B, C, DRB1 and DQB1; around 560 for DQA1; more than 600 for DPA1; 450 to 480 for DPB1. Class I and class II HLA loci were covered by the typing at four-digit resolution. Of the 350 to 400 genotyped donors, about 80% fell in the genetic ancestry cluster associated with self-reported Caucasian donors. Using immunosequencing, the study profiled T cell repertoires from 640 or so subjects and related those repertoires to cytomegalovirus serostatus. Besides the first cohort of hundreds of subjects, a separate validation cohort made up of 120 or so different subjects was used. On average, around 200,000 unique TCR beta nucleotide sequences were sequenced per donor among some 430 genotyped donors of the cohort, with roughly 18% of those sequences being non-productive. What the study reported, not specific to this receptor: For the cohort, immune exposure information was limited to CMV serostatus. The sequencing pipeline was judged likely to have produced a cluster of highly shared sequence variants as a technical artifact. Because counts were too low, about 17 rarely observed V segments, including chromosome 9 orphons, were excluded from the earlier analysis of 587 of the donors. Assigning TCR associations to individual alleles was difficult when HLA alleles, especially DR and DQ, strongly co-occurred. In a later analysis, HLA-associated TCR beta chains showed more clonal expansion and lower generation probabilities than non-associated chains that were equally common. A later analysis reported that several top co-occurrence clusters appeared linked to parvovirus B19, influenza, CMV and Epstein-Barr virus. In a later genetic analysis, a missense DCLRE1C variant was associated with V-gene and J-gene trimming of TCR beta chains, and the association was replicated in an independent cohort. The cohort was sequenced for TCR beta chains only, and without alpha or paired-chain data the features that could be detected were limited. Presence/absence analyses assumed roughly uniform sequencing depth across donors, an assumption that may not hold. A later analysis associated about 17,000 TCR beta sequences with specific HLA alleles at a false discovery rate of 0.05. The study listed 150 to 200 TCR beta chains as associated with cytomegalovirus. It was suggested by the authors that the approach could potentially be generalized to other disease states and immunological phenotypes. A further reported finding was that TCR beta sequences accurately predicted the HLA-A and HLA-B alleles for most subjects in the first cohort. Because the 87-base-pair reads could not distinguish some IMGT-functional V segments, including TRBV6-2 and TRBV6-3, those segments were excluded. In both the original and validation cohorts, the classifier was reported to diagnose cytomegalovirus status with high specificity and sensitivity. According to a later analysis, TCR association rates differed among HLA loci, with DRB1 alleles showing the most associated TCRs and HLA-C alleles showing the fewest. Correlated functional status among segregating V segments might be attributable to linkage disequilibrium, but an unknown experimental factor could not be ruled out. Most TCR sequences were observed very rarely across donors, whereas some public TCRs were present in many individuals. In an earlier analysis of 587 of the donors, most TCR beta V segments were observed in productive rearrangements about 87% or about 30% of the time, broadly matching IMGT annotations. Because HLA typing was missing for some donors at each locus, association tests included only the typed subset. A few of the identified cytomegalovirus-associated TCR beta chains were confirmed in vitro to be specific for cytomegalovirus antigens. According to a later analysis, most CMV-associated TCR beta chains appeared to be HLA-restricted, and the HLA associations seemed to be driven largely by CMV exposure. According to a later genetic analysis, donors in an Asian-associated ancestry cluster had fewer N-insertions in productive TCRs than the approximately 610-donor mean.

Details on this clone: The clone's antigen remains unknown. The record has no base qualities; no much larger clone is one base away.

V was cut back by 2 bases and J by 12 bases, leaving a gap of 5 bases between them. The CDR3 holds 10 amino acids from the cysteine to the phenylalanine. Solely the CDR3 DNA is kept, with 30 bases framed from the first base. Based on the germline V gene, the CDR1 and CDR2 sequences are SNHLY and FYNNEI. In total, 630 or so healthy bone marrow donors made up the cohort. Cohort members were all nominally healthy when sampled, although unrecorded immune exposures were likely present. The donor was CMV seronegative and was included in the group of about 400 seronegative cohort members. Every donor gave a peripheral blood sample, and the peripheral blood mononuclear cells from that sample were used for TCR beta sequencing. The Qiagen DNeasy Blood Extraction Kit was used to extract genomic DNA from the blood cell samples. The protocol used for the library was the immunoSEQ multiplex PCR assay. For the multiplex PCR, a mixture combining 60 forward primers for TCR Vbeta segments and 13 reverse primers for TCR Jbeta segments was used. The CDR3 region of rearranged TCR beta genes was amplified from genomic DNA by a multiplex PCR assay. On the Illumina HiSeq System, the amplified TCR beta libraries were sequenced as 87-base-pair reads. The paper's processing steps were these. A later analysis tallied 70 million to 100 million unique TCR beta chains across the 640 or so repertoires, and about 10 million of those chains were shared by two or more donors. Raw reads were error-corrected and collapsed into unique sequences with a nearest-neighbor algorithm that merged closely related sequences to remove PCR and sequencing errors. CDR3 sequences were aligned to IMGT reference sequences to assign V, D and J gene segments. For a sequence to be retained, at least a six-nucleotide match to both a V gene segment and a J gene segment was required. A rearrangement counted as productive if the CDR3 had no stop codons and remained in frame with V and J, and every other rearrangement counted as non-productive. CDR3 was defined according to IMGT convention as the region running from the second conserved V-encoded cysteine to the conserved J-encoded phenylalanine. The earlier analysis of fewer than 750 of the donors excluded sequences that lacked an unambiguous match to a single V gene segment. An earlier analysis of a few hundred of the donors classified V segments as functional when productive rearrangements were above 56.7% and as segregating when the standard deviation between donors was above 5%. A statistical classification framework was built to diagnose cytomegalovirus status from the catalog of TCR beta chain sequences. V and J gene assignment, in a later analysis, came from comparing TCR nucleotide sequences with IMGT/GENE-DB human TR gene sequences. A later analysis assigned CDR3 sequences and most-parsimonious VDJ recombination scenarios with the TCRdist pipeline. In a later analysis, each TCR beta chain was defined by its CDR3 amino acid sequence together with its V-gene family, and reads without a unique V-gene family were excluded. As a way to deal with suspected cross-contamination and a sequencing artifact, a later analysis dropped hundreds of nucleotide sequences that were highly shared and had low generation probability. In a later analysis, a clonal expansion index for each public chain was calculated from normalized within-repertoire ranks of inferred template counts. In a later analysis, generation probabilities were computed with a VDJ recombination model fitted to out-of-frame rearrangements, and the resulting probabilities were checked against IGoR. In a later analysis, TCR-TCR, TCR-HLA and TCR-CMV co-occurrence was scored with hypergeometric tests, and a repertoire-size bias correction was applied to TCR pairs. False discovery rates were estimated in a later analysis by permuting HLA or CMV assignments 20 times. A later analysis grouped co-occurring TCRs with DBSCAN, adding TCRdist sequence similarity when clustering within HLA-allele-positive subsets. Repertoires with fewer than 30,000 or more than 120,000 public chains, plus five repertoires with anomalous nucleotide sharing, were excluded from co-occurrence clustering. TCRdb mirrors the immuneACCESS table, restricted to in-frame sequences. Some clones are absent from its copies; in checked studies, under half trace to an unresolved V gene, and the reason for the others is unknown. V, J and clone size were drawn from that table, and D and trimming were deduced from the DNA. The sample table lists 150,000 or so clones, 82% of them with a count of one. Together, the top ten hold less than 2% of the sample.

This sequence uses TRBV2 and TRBJ2-1; a confident D gene designation cannot be given. The clonotype was recovered from a male donor in good health and CMV-seronegative. The sequenced material came from PBMCs. The CDR3: CASSESRQFF. The bases are TGTGCCAGCAGTGAATCGAGGCAGTTCTTC.